Listed below are T cell receptor beta chains from one sample, sequenced in a study of radiotherapy plus CTLA-4 blockade in lung cancer. Profiled with immunoSEQ multiplex PCR; TCRdb holds only in-frame clones, not every one. The table has about 48,000 clones, 75% to 90% seen once. Sequences were derived from peripheral blood, sampled from a patient treated with radiotherapy plus ipilimumab. The origin of the receptors is a human donor with non-small cell lung cancer that progressed on radiotherapy plus ipilimumab. Some clones in this sample may be carry-over from other donors' samples. Each CDR3 is given with its conserved first and last residue. The D gene is left open where the match is weak. The size of a clone is reported for some rows only, either as once, few or many, or as a class for expanded clones.

size: once
V: TRBV2
J: TRBJ1-6
D: .
length: 16
CDR3: CASNRRGGGRNSPLHF
DNA: TGTGCCAGCAACCGCCGAGGGGGGGGCCGGAATTCACCCCTCCACTTT

size: .
V: TRBV2
J: TRBJ2-7
D: .
length: 12
CDR3: CASRVYRDEQYF
DNA: TGTGCCAGCAGGGTTTACAGGGACGAGCAGTACTTC

size: .
V: TRBV7-2
J: TRBJ2-1
D: TRBD2
length: 17
CDR3: CASTLGGWTSIGNEQFF
DNA: TGTGCCAGCACCCTGGGGGGGTGGACTAGCATAGGCAATGAGCAGTTCTTC

size: once
V: TRBV6-1
J: TRBJ2-7
D: TRBD1
length: 13
CDR3: CASSAQQGYEQYF
DNA: TGTGCCAGCAGTGCCCAACAGGGGTACGAGCAGTACTTC

size: .
V: TRBV20-1
J: TRBJ2-2
D: .
length: 11
CDR3: CSAAGAGELFF
DNA: TGCAGTGCCGCAGGGGCCGGGGAGCTGTTTTTT

size: .
V: TRBV4-1
J: TRBJ2-2
D: .
length: 14
CDR3: CASSPLPRDGELFF
DNA: TGCGCCAGCAGCCCCCTCCCGCGGGACGGGGAGCTGTTTTTT

size: few
V: TRBV4-3
J: TRBJ2-1
D: .
length: 14
CDR3: CASSHNFQQGYEFF
DNA: TGCGCCAGCAGCCATAACTTCCAGCAGGGCTACGAGTTCTTC

size: .
V: TRBV10-2
J: TRBJ1-1
D: TRBD1
length: 16
CDR3: CASSSILQGERTEAFF
DNA: TGCGCCAGCAGTTCTATACTACAGGGGGAGCGGACTGAAGCTTTCTTT

size: .
V: TRBV6-5
J: TRBJ1-4
D: TRBD1
length: 15
CDR3: CASSYSTGSNEKLFF
DNA: TGTGCCAGCAGTTACTCGACAGGGTCTAATGAAAAACTGTTTTTT

size: .
V: TRBV6-6
J: TRBJ2-7
D: TRBD2
length: 15
CDR3: CASSYLRGGRDEQYF
DNA: TGTGCCAGCAGTTACTTGCGGGGGGGTCGGGACGAGCAGTACTTC

size: .
V: TRBV6-5
J: TRBJ1-5
D: .
length: 15
CDR3: CASSLGQGLDQPQHF
DNA: TGTGCCAGCAGCCTTGGACAAGGTTTGGATCAGCCCCAGCATTTT

size: .
V: TRBV2
J: TRBJ1-5
D: .
length: 14
CDR3: CASSSIQSNQPQHF
DNA: TGTGCCAGCAGTTCCATCCAGAGCAATCAGCCCCAGCATTTT

size: .
V: TRBV18
J: TRBJ1-1
D: TRBD1
length: 13
CDR3: CASSSGQGAGAFF
DNA: TGTGCCAGCTCGTCCGGACAGGGGGCTGGTGCTTTCTTT

size: .
V: TRBV9
J: TRBJ2-3
D: TRBD2
length: 18
CDR3: CASSVGFFLAGGTDTQYF
DNA: TGTGCCAGCAGCGTAGGGTTCTTTTTAGCGGGCGGCACAGATACGCAGTATTTT

size: .
V: TRBV6-5
J: TRBJ2-7
D: TRBD1
length: 14
CDR3: CASSPGTGLYEQYF
DNA: TGTGCCAGCAGTCCCGGGACAGGGCTATACGAGCAGTACTTC

size: .
V: TRBV6-4
J: TRBJ1-1
D: TRBD1
length: 15
CDR3: CASSADRGSNTEAFF
DNA: TGTGCCAGCAGTGCGGACAGGGGGAGTAACACTGAAGCTTTCTTT

size: .
V: TRBV30
J: TRBJ2-2
D: TRBD2
length: 15
CDR3: CAWLGGLAGEGELFF
DNA: TGTGCCTGGCTGGGGGGTCTAGCGGGGGAAGGGGAGCTGTTTTTT

size: .
V: TRBV19
J: TRBJ2-7
D: TRBD1
length: 14
CDR3: CASSIGTGSYEQYF
DNA: TGTGCCAGTAGTATAGGGACAGGTTCCTACGAGCAGTACTTC

size: few
V: TRBV7-2
J: TRBJ2-6
D: TRBD2
length: 16
CDR3: CASSLTGGSGANVLTF
DNA: TGTGCCAGCAGCTTAACGGGGGGCTCTGGGGCCAACGTCCTGACTTTC

size: once
V: TRBV27
J: TRBJ2-2
D: .
length: 13
CDR3: CASSLGLTGELFF
DNA: TGTGCCAGCAGTTTGGGCCTCACCGGGGAGCTGTTTTTT

size: .
V: TRBV6-1
J: TRBJ2-2
D: TRBD2
length: 16
CDR3: CASSARTGGGAGELFF
DNA: TGTGCCAGCAGTGCGAGAACCGGGGGGGGCGCGGGGGAGCTGTTTTTT

size: medium-sized
V: TRBV10-3
J: TRBJ2-7
D: .
length: 14
CDR3: CAISDGLGGYEQYF
DNA: TGTGCCATCAGTGACGGGCTGGGAGGCTACGAGCAGTACTTC